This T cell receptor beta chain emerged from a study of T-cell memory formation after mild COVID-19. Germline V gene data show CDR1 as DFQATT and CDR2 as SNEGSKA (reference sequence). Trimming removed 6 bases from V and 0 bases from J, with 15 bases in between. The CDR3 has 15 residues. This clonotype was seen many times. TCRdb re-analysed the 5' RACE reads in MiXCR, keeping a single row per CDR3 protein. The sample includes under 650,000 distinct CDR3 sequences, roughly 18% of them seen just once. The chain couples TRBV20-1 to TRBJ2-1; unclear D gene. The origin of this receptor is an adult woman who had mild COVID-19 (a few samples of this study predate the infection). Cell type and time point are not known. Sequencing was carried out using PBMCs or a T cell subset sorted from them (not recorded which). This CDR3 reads CSAISRTGSYNEQFF. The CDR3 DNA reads TGCAGTGCCATTTCTAGGACGGGCTCCTACAATGAGCAGTTCTTC.